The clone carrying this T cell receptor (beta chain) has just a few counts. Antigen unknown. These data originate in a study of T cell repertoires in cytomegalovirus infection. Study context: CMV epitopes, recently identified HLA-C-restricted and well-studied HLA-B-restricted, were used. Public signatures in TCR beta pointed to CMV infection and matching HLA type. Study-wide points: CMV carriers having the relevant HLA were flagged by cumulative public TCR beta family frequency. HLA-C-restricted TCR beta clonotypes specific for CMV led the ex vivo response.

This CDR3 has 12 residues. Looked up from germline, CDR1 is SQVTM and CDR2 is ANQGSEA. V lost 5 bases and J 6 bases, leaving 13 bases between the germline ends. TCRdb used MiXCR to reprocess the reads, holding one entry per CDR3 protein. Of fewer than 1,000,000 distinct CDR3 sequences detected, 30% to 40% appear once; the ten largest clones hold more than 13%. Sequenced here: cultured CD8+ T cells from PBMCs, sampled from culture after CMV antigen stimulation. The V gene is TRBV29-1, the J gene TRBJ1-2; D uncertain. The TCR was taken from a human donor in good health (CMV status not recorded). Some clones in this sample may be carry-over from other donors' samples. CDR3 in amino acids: CSVYLPGHGYTF. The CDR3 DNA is TGCAGCGTTTATCTTCCCGGACATGGCTACACCTTC. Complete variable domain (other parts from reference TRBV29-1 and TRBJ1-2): SAVISQKPSRDICQRGTSLTIQCQVDSQVTMMFWYRQQPGQSLTLIATANQGSEATYESGFVIDKFPISRPNLTFSTLTVSNMSPEDSSIYLCSVYLPGHGYTFGSGTRLTVV.